A selection of T cell receptor beta chains follows, all from one sample in a study of graft-versus-host responses after intestinal transplantation. The method was immunoSEQ multiplex PCR; TCRdb's version includes in-frame clones alone and lacks a portion of them. The sample records 85,000 to 100,000 clones, roughly 86% being singletons. Here the sequenced sample was PBMCs, taken 255 days after intestinal transplant. These receptors came from a human patient who received an intestinal transplant, so some T cells may come from the graft donor. CDR3s include the opening cysteine and the closing phenylalanine or tryptophan. A D gene is named only where the DNA matches it firmly. Size is stated for part of the rows, as once, few or many counts, or as a class when the clone is expanded.

cdr3_aa	cdr3_nt	d_call	clone_size	v_call	j_call
CASRRDGNTEAFF	TGTGCCAGCAGAAGGGACGGGAACACTGAAGCTTTCTTT	.	.	TRBV7-3	TRBJ1-1
CAEGRGEAYNEQFF	TGTGCTGAGGGTAGGGGGGAGGCCTACAATGAGCAGTTCTTC	.	.	TRBV7-9	TRBJ2-1
CASSQDSGQGVVNEQFF	TGCGCCAGCAGCCAAGATTCAGGACAGGGTGTCGTCAATGAGCAGTTCTTC	TRBD1	.	TRBV4-3	TRBJ2-1
CASRPLQGSSYEQYF	TGTGCCAGCAGACCCTTGCAGGGGTCCTCCTACGAGCAGTACTTC	.	few	TRBV6-6	TRBJ2-7
CASSEDRQGIIYGYTF	TGTGCCAGCAGTGAAGATCGTCAGGGAATCATCTATGGCTACACCTTC	.	.	TRBV2	TRBJ1-2
CASSLPGQGISF	TGTGCCAGCAGCTTACCGGGACAGGGGATTTCCTTC	TRBD1	.	TRBV7-3	TRBJ1-2
CASSIGPSVGELFF	TGTGCCAGTAGTATAGGACCTAGCGTCGGGGAGCTGTTTTTT	.	.	TRBV19	TRBJ2-2
CASSERITRFVGRSTDTQYF	TGTGCCAGCAGCGAAAGGATAACTAGGTTCGTCGGGAGGAGCACAGATACGCAGTATTTT	.	.	TRBV21-1	TRBJ2-3
CASSLSRDRQETQYF	TGTGCCAGCAGTTTATCCCGGGACAGACAAGAGACCCAGTACTTC	TRBD1	.	TRBV27	TRBJ2-5
CASSEYRTGRQYGYTF	TGTGCCAGCAGTGAATATAGGACAGGTCGACAGTATGGCTACACCTTC	TRBD1	.	TRBV25-1	TRBJ1-2
CAWSVQRSGPDTQYF	TGTGCCTGGAGTGTACAACGTAGCGGACCAGATACGCAGTATTTT	.	.	TRBV30	TRBJ2-3
CASSPDSTVAYGYTF	TGTGCCAGCAGCCCAGACAGTACGGTTGCCTATGGCTACACCTTC	.	.	TRBV7-8	TRBJ1-2
CASSSRVSQPQHF	TGTGCCAGCAGTTCCAGAGTCAGCCAGCCCCAGCATTTT	.	.	TRBV28	TRBJ1-5
CASSAWNNQPQHF	TGTGCCAGCAGTGCCTGGAACAATCAGCCCCAGCATTTT	.	.	TRBV27	TRBJ1-5
CASSHSRTSGDRHEQFF	TGTGCCAGCAGTCACTCCCGGACTAGCGGGGATAGGCATGAGCAGTTCTTC	TRBD2	.	TRBV2	TRBJ2-1
CASSPRQGVNTEAFF	TGTGCCAGCAGCCCGAGACAGGGGGTGAACACTGAAGCTTTCTTT	TRBD1	.	TRBV4-2	TRBJ1-1
CASSPRTGLGYNEQFF	TGTGCCAGCAGCCCCAGGACAGGACTGGGGTACAATGAGCAGTTCTTC	TRBD1	once	TRBV5-4	TRBJ2-1
CASSELTGDGYTF	TGTGCCAGCAGTGAATTAACGGGAGATGGCTACACCTTC	.	few	TRBV6-1	TRBJ1-2
CAISKKEGEQPQHF	TGTGCCATCAGCAAGAAAGAGGGAGAGCAGCCCCAGCATTTT	.	.	TRBV10-3	TRBJ1-5
CASSEDDGAGDEQFF	TGTGCCAGCAGTGAAGACGACGGGGCAGGCGATGAGCAGTTCTTC	.	.	TRBV2	TRBJ2-1
CASRHKTSINEQFF	TGTGCCAGCAGACATAAGACTAGCATCAATGAGCAGTTCTTC	TRBD2	.	TRBV7-9	TRBJ2-1
CASSSDGMNTEAFF	TGTGCCAGCAGTTCCGACGGCATGAACACTGAAGCTTTCTTT	.	once	TRBV28	TRBJ1-1
CASSLEGDNQPQHF	TGCGCCAGCAGCTTGGAAGGGGACAATCAGCCCCAGCATTTT	.	once	TRBV5-1	TRBJ1-5
CASSPEGTRGYGYTF	TGTGCCAGCTCACCAGAGGGGACGAGAGGCTATGGCTACACCTTC	.	.	TRBV18	TRBJ1-2
CASSLGTAYEQYF	TGTGCCAGCAGCTTAGGGACAGCCTACGAGCAGTACTTC	.	few	TRBV7-9	TRBJ2-7
CASSPAGVNEKLFF	TGTGCCAGCAGTCCCGCTGGGGTAAATGAAAAACTGTTTTTT	.	few	TRBV6-5	TRBJ1-4
CASSQSSHYEQYF	TGTGCCAGCAGCCAGTCGAGCCATTACGAGCAGTACTTC	.	.	TRBV6-5	TRBJ2-7
CASSPTVLGSGSYPSYNEQFF	TGTGCCAGCTCACCAACCGTTCTGGGTAGCGGGAGTTACCCCTCCTACAATGAGCAGTTCTTC	TRBD2	.	TRBV18	TRBJ2-1
CASSETASGGPSTDTQYF	TGTGCCAGCAGTGAAACGGCTAGCGGGGGACCTAGCACAGATACGCAGTATTTT	TRBD2	.	TRBV2	TRBJ2-3
CASSLLAGGYPDTQYF	TGCGCCAGCAGCCTTCTAGCAGGGGGCTATCCAGATACGCAGTATTTT	TRBD1	.	TRBV5-1	TRBJ2-3
CASSYAGDTQYF	TGTGCCAGCAGTTATGCGGGGGATACGCAGTATTTT	.	once	TRBV27	TRBJ2-3
CASRRRSNTGELFF	TGTGCCAGCAGGAGGAGGAGTAACACCGGGGAGCTGTTTTTT	.	.	TRBV2	TRBJ2-2
CASSDGGNQPQHF	TGTGCCAGCAGTGATGGCGGCAATCAGCCCCAGCATTTT	.	.	TRBV2	TRBJ1-5
CASSQTGGGLYGYTF	TGCGCCAGCAGTCAAACAGGGGGTGGGCTCTATGGCTACACCTTC	TRBD1	medium-sized	TRBV4-1	TRBJ1-2
CASSLVTSGYYEQYF	TGCGCCAGCAGCTTAGTTACTAGCGGGTACTACGAGCAGTACTTC	TRBD2	once	TRBV5-1	TRBJ2-7
CASSQSDRVSETQYF	TGCGCCAGCAGCCAATCAGATCGGGTGTCAGAGACCCAGTACTTC	.	.	TRBV4-1	TRBJ2-5
CASSQGGWGGPNTGELFF	TGTGCCAGCAGCCAGGGGGGGTGGGGCGGCCCTAACACCGGGGAGCTGTTTTTT	TRBD2	few	TRBV4-2	TRBJ2-2
CASTGGLGYGYTF	TGTGCTTCTACCGGGGGACTTGGCTATGGCTACACCTTC	.	.	TRBV6-5	TRBJ1-2
CASNRASGSYEQYF	TGTGCCAGCAATAGGGCTAGCGGTTCCTACGAGCAATACTTC	TRBD2	.	TRBV6-1	TRBJ2-7
CASSGGLFGSSYEQYF	TGTGCCAGCAGCGGGGGGTTGTTCGGCAGCTCCTACGAGCAGTACTTC	.	once	TRBV7-2	TRBJ2-7
CASSFGVQLYGYTF	TGTGCCAGCAGCTTTGGGGTACAGTTATATGGCTACACCTTC	.	.	TRBV28	TRBJ1-2
CASSLRQDRGHGNTIYF	TGTGCCAGCAGCTTGCGCCAGGACAGGGGGCATGGAAACACCATATATTTT	TRBD1	once	TRBV9	TRBJ1-3
CSFPPQETQYF	TGCAGTTTCCCGCCCCAAGAGACCCAGTACTTC	.	.	TRBV20-1	TRBJ2-5
CASSFPRGELFF	TGTGCCAGCAGTTTTCCGCGCGGGGAGCTGTTTTTT	.	.	TRBV27	TRBJ2-2
CASSSTRVGGPRETQYF	TGCGCCAGCAGTTCCACTAGAGTGGGAGGGCCTCGAGAGACCCAGTACTTC	TRBD2	.	TRBV5-1	TRBJ2-5
CASSEYAGTQETQYF	TGTGCCAGCAGTGAATATGCGGGGACACAAGAGACCCAGTACTTC	.	.	TRBV6-1	TRBJ2-5
CASSHLVARSNLATNEKLFF	TGCGCCAGCAGCCACCTTGTCGCCAGATCCAACCTTGCAACTAATGAAAAACTGTTTTTT	.	once	TRBV4-1	TRBJ1-4
CASSLGGAGEKLFF	TGTGCCAGCAGCTTAGGGGGAGCTGGAGAAAAACTGTTTTTT	.	.	TRBV7-8	TRBJ1-4
CSVPVRGRDEKLFF	TGCAGCGTTCCCGTGAGGGGAAGGGATGAAAAACTGTTTTTT	.	once	TRBV29-1	TRBJ1-4
CASSLSTGLNTEAFF	TGTGCCAGCAGTTTATCAACAGGGCTGAACACTGAAGCTTTCTTT	.	.	TRBV27	TRBJ1-1
CASNQGAEAFF	TGTGCCAGCAACCAGGGGGCTGAAGCTTTCTTT	TRBD1	.	TRBV5-4	TRBJ1-1
CAISDLAGVGEQYF	TGTGCCATCAGTGATCTAGCGGGAGTCGGCGAGCAGTACTTC	TRBD2	.	TRBV10-3	TRBJ2-7
CASTGQGPGTQYF	TGTGCCAGCACGGGACAGGGGCCGGGGACCCAGTACTTC	TRBD1	.	TRBV6-5	TRBJ2-5
CASSQVTGVMGEKLFF	TGCGCCAGCAGCCAAGTAACTGGGGTAATGGGAGAAAAACTGTTTTTT	.	once	TRBV4-1	TRBJ1-4
CASSPTADPANEQFF	TGTGCCAGCAGCCCGACGGCCGATCCTGCGAATGAGCAGTTCTTC	.	.	TRBV14	TRBJ2-1
CSASTGTGTEAFF	TGCAGCGCTTCGACAGGGACGGGCACTGAAGCTTTCTTT	TRBD1	.	TRBV29-1	TRBJ1-1